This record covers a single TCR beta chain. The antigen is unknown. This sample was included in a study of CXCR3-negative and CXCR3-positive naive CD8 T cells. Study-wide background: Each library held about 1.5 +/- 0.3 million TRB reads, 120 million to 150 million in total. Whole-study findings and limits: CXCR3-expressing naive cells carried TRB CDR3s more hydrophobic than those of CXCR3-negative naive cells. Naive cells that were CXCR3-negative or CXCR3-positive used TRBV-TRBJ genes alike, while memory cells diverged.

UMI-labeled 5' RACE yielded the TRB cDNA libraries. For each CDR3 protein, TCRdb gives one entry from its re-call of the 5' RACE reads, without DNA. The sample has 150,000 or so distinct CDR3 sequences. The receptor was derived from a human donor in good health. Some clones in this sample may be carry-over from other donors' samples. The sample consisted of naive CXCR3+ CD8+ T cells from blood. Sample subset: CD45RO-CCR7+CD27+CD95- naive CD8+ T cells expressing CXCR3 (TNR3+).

CDR3 loop: CASSLAAFSEQYF. The V gene is TRBV7-8, the J gene TRBJ2-7. The CDR3 totals 13 residues. Per the germline V gene, CDR1 is SGHVS and CDR2 is FQNEAQ.